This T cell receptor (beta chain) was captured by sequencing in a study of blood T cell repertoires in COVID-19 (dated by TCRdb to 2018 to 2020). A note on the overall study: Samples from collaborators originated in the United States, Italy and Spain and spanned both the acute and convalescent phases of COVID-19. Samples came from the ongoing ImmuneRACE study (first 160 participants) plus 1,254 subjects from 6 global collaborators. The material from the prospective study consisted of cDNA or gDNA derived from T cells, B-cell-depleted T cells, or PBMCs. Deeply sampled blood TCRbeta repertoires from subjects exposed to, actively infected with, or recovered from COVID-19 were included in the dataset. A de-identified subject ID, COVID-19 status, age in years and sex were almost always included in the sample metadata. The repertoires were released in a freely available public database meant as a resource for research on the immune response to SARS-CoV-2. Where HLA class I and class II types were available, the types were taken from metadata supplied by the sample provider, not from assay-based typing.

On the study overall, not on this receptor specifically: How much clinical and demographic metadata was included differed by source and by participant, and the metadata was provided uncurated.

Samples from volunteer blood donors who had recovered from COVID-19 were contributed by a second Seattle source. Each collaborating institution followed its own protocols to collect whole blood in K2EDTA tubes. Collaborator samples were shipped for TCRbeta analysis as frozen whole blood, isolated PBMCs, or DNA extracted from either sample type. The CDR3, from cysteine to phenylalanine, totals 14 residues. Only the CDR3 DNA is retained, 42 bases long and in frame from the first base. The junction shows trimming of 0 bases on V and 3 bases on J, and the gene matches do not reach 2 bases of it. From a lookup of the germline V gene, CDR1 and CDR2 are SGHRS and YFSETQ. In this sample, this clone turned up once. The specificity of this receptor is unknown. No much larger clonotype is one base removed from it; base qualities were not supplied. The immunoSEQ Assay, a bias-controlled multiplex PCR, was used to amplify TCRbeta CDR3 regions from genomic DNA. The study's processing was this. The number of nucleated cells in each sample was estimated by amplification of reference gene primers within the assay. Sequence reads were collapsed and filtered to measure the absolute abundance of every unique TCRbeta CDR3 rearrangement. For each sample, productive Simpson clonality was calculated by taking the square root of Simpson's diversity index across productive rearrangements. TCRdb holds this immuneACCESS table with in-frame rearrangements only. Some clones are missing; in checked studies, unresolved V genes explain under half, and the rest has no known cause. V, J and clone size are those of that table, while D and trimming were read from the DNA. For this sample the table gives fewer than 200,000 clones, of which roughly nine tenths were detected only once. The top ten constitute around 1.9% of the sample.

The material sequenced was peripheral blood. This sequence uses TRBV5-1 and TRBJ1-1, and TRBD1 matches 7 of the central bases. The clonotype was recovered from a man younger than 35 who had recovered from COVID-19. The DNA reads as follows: TGCGCCAGCAGCTTGGAGGGGGCGGACACTGAAGCTTTCTTT. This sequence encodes CASSLEGADTEAFF.